This T cell receptor (beta chain) appears in the sequencing data of a study of blood T cell repertoires in COVID-19. In the authors' methods: Amplification of reference gene primers was used by the study to estimate nucleated cell counts. Assay used: immunoSEQ multiplex PCR; TCRdb lists only in-frame clones, some missing. Clone size and the V and J calls come from that table; the DNA yielded D and trimming. There are a few hundred thousand clones in the sample; 80% to 90% occur only once, and 8% to 13% lies in the top ten. Trimming removed 0 bases at V and 3 bases at J, with 9 bases between. The CDR3 length is 15 residues. CDR1 is SEHNR, CDR2 FQNEAQ, per germline (reference sequence).

The sequenced sample was peripheral blood. The rearrangement uses TRBV7-9 and TRBJ1-3; D perhaps matches TRBD1 (5 bases). This receptor was identified in a woman between 70 and 85 years old with acute or convalescent COVID-19. CDR3 bases: TGTGCCAGCAGCTTAGCCCGGACACATGGAAACACCATATATTTT. Translated: CASSLARTHGNTIYF.